These 13 T cell receptor beta chains were sequenced from one sample in a study of T-cell memory formation after mild COVID-19. TCRdb passed the 5' RACE reads through MiXCR, listing each CDR3 protein once. The sample lists 200,000 to 300,000 distinct CDR3 sequences; 16% were seen once. Sample: PBMCs or a T cell subset sorted from them (not recorded which). The receptors stem from a man aged 18 to 30 who had mild COVID-19 (a few samples of this study predate the infection). Cell type and time point are not known.

The table lists this clonotype with a few counts. The chain has TRBV20-1 and TRBJ2-5, with a possible D match to TRBD1 (5 bases). The germline CDR1 and CDR2 sequences are DFQATT and SNEGSKA (reference sequence). V gave up 4 bases and J gave up 0 bases, with 12 bases separating them. This CDR3 has 14 amino acids. The CDR3 loop reads CSATAGRYQETQYF. The DNA of the CDR3 is TGCAGTGCTACCGCAGGGCGATACCAAGAGACCCAGTACTTC.

The chain is built from TRBV3-1 and TRBJ1-2; tentative D call: TRBD1 (5 bases). CDR3 length: 16 residues. Germline CDR1 is LGHDT and CDR2 is YNNKEL (reference sequence). Trimming pared 4 bases from V and 3 bases from J, leaving 18 bases between. The CDR3 sequence: CASSLNRRKGDYGYTF. In DNA form, the CDR3 reads TGTGCCAGCAGCCTGAATAGGAGGAAAGGGGACTATGGCTACACCTTC.

The V and J genes are TRBV5-1 and TRBJ2-7; perhaps TRBD2 as D (5 bases). Looked up from germline, CDR1 is SGHRS and CDR2 is YFSETQ. With 1 base removed from V and 3 bases from J, the gap between germline ends came to 14 bases. The CDR3 is 15 residues long. CDR3 sequence (DNA): TGCGCCAGCAGCTTGTCCGCGCAACTAGTCTACGAGCAGTACTTC. Protein product: CASSLSAQLVYEQYF.

The V and J genes are TRBV5-1 and TRBJ2-7; D perhaps matches TRBD1 (6 bases). The CDR3 runs to 13 residues. The germline V and J ends were trimmed by 4 bases and 3 bases, with 11 bases remaining between them. Germline CDR1 and CDR2: SGHRS and YFSETQ. CDR3 loop: CASSRGISYEQYF. CDR3 coding DNA: TGCGCCAGCAGCAGGGGGATTAGCTACGAGCAGTACTTC.

The chain has TRBV11-2 and TRBJ2-2, with D tentatively TRBD1 or TRBD2 (5 bases each). Germline loops: CDR1 SGHAT, CDR2 FQNNGV. This CDR3 comprises 15 residues. V was pared by 0 bases and J by 7 bases, with 12 bases between. CDR3 DNA sequence: TGTGCCAGCAGCTTAGAAATCAGGGACGTCGGGGAGCTGTTTTTT. Amino acids: CASSLEIRDVGELFF.

The chain uses TRBV5-1 and TRBJ1-3, with D unresolved. CDR1 and CDR2 from the germline V gene are SGHRS and YFSETQ. Trimming cost V 2 bases and J 2 bases, with 14 bases left between them. The CDR3 has 16 amino acids. The CDR3 DNA sequence: TGCGCCAGCAGCTTAGGTTGGCGGGCTACTGGAAACACCATATATTTT. Translated, it gives CASSLGWRATGNTIYF.

The gene calls are TRBV7-9 and TRBJ1-5; D remains unclear. The CDR3 contains 15 residues. CDR1 and CDR2 from the germline V gene are SEHNR and FQNEAQ (reference sequence). Trimming removed 4 bases at V and 4 bases at J, with 14 bases between. The CDR3 reads CASSSYGNQNQPQHF. DNA for the CDR3: TGTGCCAGCAGCTCCTACGGTAATCAAAATCAGCCCCAGCATTTT.

The V call is TRBV29-1, the J call TRBJ1-1, with D tentatively TRBD1 (6 bases). CDR3 size: 14 residues. V was cut by 5 bases and J by 5 bases, with 18 bases left in between. The germline V gene encodes CDR1 SQVTM and CDR2 ANQGSEA. CDR3 nucleotides: TGCAGCGTTCCGAAGGGGGGTTCGAGGACTGAAGCTTTCTTT. Protein product: CSVPKGGSRTEAFF.

This sequence joins TRBV12-3 or TRBV12-4 and TRBJ1-5; the D gene is possibly TRBD1 (5 bases). The V and J ends lost 6 bases and 5 bases respectively, with 8 bases between them. The CDR3 consists of 12 residues. DNA for the CDR3: TGTGCCAGCAGACTACAGGATCAGCCCCAGCATTTT. It encodes CASRLQDQPQHF.

This clonotype was found many times. The rearrangement links TRBV12-3 or TRBV12-4 to TRBJ2-5, with no clear D. CDR3 length: 11 residues. V lost 6 bases, J lost 4 bases, and 6 bases lay in between. CDR3: CASSAAETQYF. CDR3 coding DNA: TGTGCCAGCAGCGCGGCAGAGACCCAGTACTTC.

The chain combines TRBV24-1 with TRBJ1-2; D ambiguous. The V gene's germline CDR1 is KGHDR and CDR2 SFDVKD. Trimming stripped 9 bases from V and 4 bases from J, with 11 bases between. The CDR3 sequence is 12 residues long. This chain's CDR3 is CATGSGSYGYTF. The DNA of the CDR3 is TGTGCCACCGGTTCCGGCAGCTATGGCTACACCTTC.

This clonotype has a handful of counts. The chain combines TRBV18 with TRBJ2-3; D call uncertain. Germline V lookup: CDR1 KGHSH, CDR2 LQKENI. Trimming left V 0 bases short and J 3 bases short, with 13 bases between. CDR3 length equals 16 residues. The CDR3 region has the DNA TGTGCCAGCTCACCACCCGGGCTAGGTCTTACAGATACGCAGTATTTT. Protein sequence: CASSPPGLGLTDTQYF. The full variable domain, in which reference TRBV18 and TRBJ2-3 provide the parts outside the CDR3, is NAGVMQNPRHLVRRRGQEARLRCSPMKGHSHVYWYRQLPEEGLKFMVYLQKENIIDESGMPKERFSAEFPKEGPSILRIQQVVRGDSAAYFCASSPPGLGLTDTQYFGPGTRLTVL.

The chain carries TRBV16 and TRBJ1-2; 8 bases are shared with TRBD1. Germline values: CDR1 KGHSY, CDR2 FQNENV. J gave up 7 bases and V 4 bases, and 11 bases lay outside the gene matches. The CDR3 covers 15 residues. CDR3 sequence: CASSLPDREDFGYTF. As DNA, the CDR3 is TGTGCCAGCAGCCTACCGGACAGGGAGGATTTTGGCTACACCTTC.